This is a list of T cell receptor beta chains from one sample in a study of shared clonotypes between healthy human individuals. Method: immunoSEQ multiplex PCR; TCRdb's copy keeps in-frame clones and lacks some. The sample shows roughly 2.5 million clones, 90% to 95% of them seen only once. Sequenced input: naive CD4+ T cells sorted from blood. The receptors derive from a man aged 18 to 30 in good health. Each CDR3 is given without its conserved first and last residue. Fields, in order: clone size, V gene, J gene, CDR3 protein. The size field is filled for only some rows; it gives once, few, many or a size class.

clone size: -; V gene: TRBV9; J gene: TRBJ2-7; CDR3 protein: ASSVGRQGGYEQY
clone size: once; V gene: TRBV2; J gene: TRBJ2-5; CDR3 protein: ASGSTSGGAGETQY
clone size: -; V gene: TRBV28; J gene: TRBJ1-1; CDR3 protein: ASRLQKSEAF
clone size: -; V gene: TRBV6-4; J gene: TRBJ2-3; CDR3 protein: ASSDSQVPY
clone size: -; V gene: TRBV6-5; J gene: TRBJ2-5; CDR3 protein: ASSYTLGTGQETQY
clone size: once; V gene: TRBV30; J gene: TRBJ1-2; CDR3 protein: AWWDRANYGYT
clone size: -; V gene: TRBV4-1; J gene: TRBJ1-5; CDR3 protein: ASSQVAQASLGNQPQH
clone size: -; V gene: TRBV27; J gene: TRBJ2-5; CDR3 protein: ASSGSPPGMGTQY
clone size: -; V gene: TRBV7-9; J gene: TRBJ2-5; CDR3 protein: ASSPSQVSETQY
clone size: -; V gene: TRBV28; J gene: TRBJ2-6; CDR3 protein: ASSLIDRVGANVLT
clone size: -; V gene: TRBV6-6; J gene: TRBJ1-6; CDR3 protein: ASNPQGANSPLH
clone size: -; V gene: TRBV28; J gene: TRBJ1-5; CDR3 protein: ASSPRAQGNQPQH
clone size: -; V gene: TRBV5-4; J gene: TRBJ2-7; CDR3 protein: ASSFGGRGTYEQY
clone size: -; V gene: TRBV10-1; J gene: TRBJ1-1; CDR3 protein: ASSLGDTEAF
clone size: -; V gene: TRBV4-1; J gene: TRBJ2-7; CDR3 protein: ASSLAGGNYEQY
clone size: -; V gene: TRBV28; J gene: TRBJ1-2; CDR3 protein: ASQLGDSYGYT
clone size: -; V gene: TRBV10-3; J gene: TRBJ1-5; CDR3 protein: AISEPGQGRQPQH
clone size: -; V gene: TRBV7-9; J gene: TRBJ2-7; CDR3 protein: ASSPATGGSYEQY
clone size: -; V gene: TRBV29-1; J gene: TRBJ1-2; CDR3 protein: SASGGNGYT
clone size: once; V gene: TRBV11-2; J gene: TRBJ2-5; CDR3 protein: ASSLDGTSGQGETQY
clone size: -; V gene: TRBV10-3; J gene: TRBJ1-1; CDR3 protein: AISDGGPEAF
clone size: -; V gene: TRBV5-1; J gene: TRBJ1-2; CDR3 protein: ASSLEWGGYT
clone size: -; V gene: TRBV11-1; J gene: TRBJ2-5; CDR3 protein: ARLSKGFQETQY
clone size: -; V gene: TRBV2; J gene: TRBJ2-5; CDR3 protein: ASSKSTTGQETQY
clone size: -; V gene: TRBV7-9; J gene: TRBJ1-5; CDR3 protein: ASSLDRGGNQPQH
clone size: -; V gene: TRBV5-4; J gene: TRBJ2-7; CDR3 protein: ASSLTGAYEQY
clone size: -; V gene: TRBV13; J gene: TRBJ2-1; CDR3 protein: ASSFRGHNEQF
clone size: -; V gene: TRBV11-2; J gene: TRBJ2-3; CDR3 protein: ASSLNGRGGTDTQY
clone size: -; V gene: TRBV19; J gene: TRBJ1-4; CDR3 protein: ASSAQGRELF
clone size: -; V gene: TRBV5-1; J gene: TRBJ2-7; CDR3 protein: ASSRQGLNPEQY
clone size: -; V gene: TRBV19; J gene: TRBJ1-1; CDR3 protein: ASSPIGGNTEAF
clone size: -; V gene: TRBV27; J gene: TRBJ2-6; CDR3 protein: ASSLWRGGANVLT
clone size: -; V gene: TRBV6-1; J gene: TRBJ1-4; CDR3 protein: ASSEFDIKRGEKLF
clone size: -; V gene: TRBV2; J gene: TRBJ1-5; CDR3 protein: ASGEVNQPQH
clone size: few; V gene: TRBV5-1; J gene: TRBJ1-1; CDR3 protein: ASSEGLGTEAF
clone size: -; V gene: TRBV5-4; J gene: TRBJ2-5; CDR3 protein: ASSLAGGPGETQY
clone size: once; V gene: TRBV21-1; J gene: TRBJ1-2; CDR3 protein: ASSKAMDNPEGYGYT
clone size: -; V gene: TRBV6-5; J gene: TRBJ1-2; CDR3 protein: ASSPGLGGYT
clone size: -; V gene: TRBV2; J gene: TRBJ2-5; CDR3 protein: ASSNRPGPPRETQY
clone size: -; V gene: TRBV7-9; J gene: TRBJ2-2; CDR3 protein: ASRPGTGETGELF
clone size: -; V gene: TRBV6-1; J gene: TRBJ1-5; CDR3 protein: ASSEEGAKTNTH
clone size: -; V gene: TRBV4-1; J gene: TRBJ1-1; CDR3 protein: ASSLQGQPEAF
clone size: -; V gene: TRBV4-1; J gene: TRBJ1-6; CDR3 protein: ASSPPGQDNSPLH
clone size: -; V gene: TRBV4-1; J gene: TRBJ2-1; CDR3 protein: ASSHPTGVSYNEQF
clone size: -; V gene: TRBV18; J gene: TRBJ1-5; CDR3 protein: ASSPEGAPGPQH
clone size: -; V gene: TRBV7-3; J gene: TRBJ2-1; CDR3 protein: ASSVSGGVSYNEQF
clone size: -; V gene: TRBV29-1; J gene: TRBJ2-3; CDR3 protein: SVEGRGADTDTQY